This T cell receptor (beta chain) was documented in a study of cytomegalovirus exposure and HLA in healthy donors (dated by TCRdb to between 2016 and 2019). Background on the whole study: In an earlier analysis of several hundred of the donors, less than 350 Gb of sequence data and approximately 100 million unique TCR beta sequences from roughly 200 million T cells were reported. An early release covering roughly 600 HLA-typed donors comprised approximately 290 gigabases of sequencing data and some 79 million unique TCR sequences. Of the 300 to 450 genotyped donors, over 70% fell in the genetic ancestry cluster associated with self-reported Caucasian donors. The study aimed to test whether signatures of past pathogen exposure could be identified by cataloging public T cell receptors. The study profiled the T cell repertoires of more than 500 subjects by immunosequencing and related them to cytomegalovirus serostatus. Along with the approximately 600-subject first cohort, a separate validation cohort of around 120 different subjects was used. The study combined high-throughput TCR immunosequencing, statistical association of individual TCRs with disease status, and machine learning to predict cytomegalovirus infection status. A later analysis re-examined previously published TCR beta repertoires from about 670 donors and added high-resolution HLA genotyping to investigate patterns of TCR occurrence. Rather than drawing on any new phenotypic data, the later analysis identified candidate immune exposures from TCR beta sequences and the way those sequences occurred across donors. An earlier analysis of approximately 500 of the donors applied high-throughput TCR beta sequencing to assess whether each TCR beta V gene segment acted as functional or pseudogenic. Donor age, sex, ethnicity and CMV serostatus were compiled alongside the repertoire data. Genome-wide SNP genotypes for about 65% of the 666 donors were used in a later genetic analysis, which treated that subset as a discovery cohort. All discovery cohort repertoires had been generated using a single sequencing platform. Class I and class II HLA loci were covered by the typing at four-digit resolution. The number of donors typed differed by locus, with about 629-640 for A, B, C, DRB1 and DQB1, more than 500 for DQA1, over 600 for DPA1, and around 450 for DPB1. About five DR-DQ haplotypes were handled as single units for association and clustering because linkage in the cohort was strong. On average, 235,054 unique TCR beta nucleotide sequences were sequenced per donor among 300 to 500 genotyped donors of the cohort, with approximately 18% of those sequences being non-productive.

In total, roughly 670 healthy bone marrow donors made up the cohort. Cohort members were all nominally healthy when sampled, although unrecorded immune exposures were likely present. The donor tested CMV seropositive and was one of the 289 seropositive cohort members. Each donor provided a peripheral blood sample, and peripheral blood mononuclear cells were used for TCR beta sequencing. The Qiagen DNeasy Blood Extraction Kit was used to extract genomic DNA from the blood cell samples. Library prep was done by the immunoSEQ multiplex PCR assay. For the multiplex PCR, a mixture combining 60 forward primers for TCR Vbeta segments and 13 reverse primers for TCR Jbeta segments was used. The CDR3 region of rearranged TCR beta genes was amplified from genomic DNA by a multiplex PCR assay. Amplified TCR beta libraries were sequenced as 87-base-pair reads on the Illumina HiSeq System. The authors' pipeline ran thus. A later analysis counted tens of millions of unique TCR beta chains across the 550 to 700 repertoires, and about 10 million of these chains were shared by at least two donors. To remove PCR and sequencing errors, raw reads were error-corrected and collapsed into unique sequences using a nearest-neighbor algorithm that merged closely related sequences. Alignment of CDR3 sequences to IMGT reference sequences was used to assign V, D and J gene segments. For a sequence to be retained, a match of at least six nucleotides was required to both a V gene segment and a J gene segment. Rearrangements were classified as productive when the CDR3 lacked stop codons and remained in frame with V and J, and all other rearrangements were classified as non-productive. Following IMGT convention, CDR3 was defined as the stretch from the second conserved V-encoded cysteine up to the conserved J-encoded phenylalanine. In an earlier analysis of more than 550 of the donors, sequences lacking an unambiguous match to a single V gene segment were excluded. An earlier analysis of 500 to 600 of the donors classified V segments as functional when productive rearrangements were above 56.7% and as segregating when the standard deviation between donors was above 5%. A statistical classification framework was built for diagnosing cytomegalovirus status from the catalog of TCR beta chain sequences. In a later analysis, V and J genes were assigned by comparing TCR nucleotide sequences against IMGT/GENE-DB human TR gene sequences. The TCRdist pipeline was used in a later analysis to assign CDR3 sequences and most-parsimonious VDJ recombination scenarios. In a later analysis, each TCR beta chain was defined by its CDR3 amino acid sequence together with its V-gene family, and reads without a unique V-gene family were excluded. To address suspected cross-contamination and a sequencing artifact, a later analysis removed a few hundred highly shared, low-generation-probability nucleotide sequences. In a later analysis, a clonal expansion index was calculated for each public chain from normalized within-repertoire ranks of inferred template counts. In a later analysis, generation probabilities were computed using a VDJ recombination model fitted to out-of-frame rearrangements, and the results were checked against IGoR. In a later analysis, TCR-TCR, TCR-HLA and TCR-CMV co-occurrence was scored with hypergeometric tests, and a repertoire-size bias correction was applied to TCR pairs. In a later analysis, false discovery rates were estimated by permuting HLA or CMV assignments 20 times. In a later analysis, co-occurring TCRs were grouped with DBSCAN, and TCRdist sequence similarity was added when clustering was performed within HLA-allele-positive subsets. For co-occurrence clustering, repertoires with fewer than 30,000 or more than 120,000 public chains were excluded, along with 4 to 6 repertoires with anomalous nucleotide sharing. The source is immuneACCESS, and TCRdb retained only in-frame sequences with V and J called. Part of the clones is not carried over; for the studies checked, unresolved V genes explain less than half of this, and the remainder is unexplained. V, J and clone size are taken as reported in that table, and D and trimming were inferred from the DNA itself. The sample table contains 150,000 to 200,000 clones; only one count was recorded for over 70% of them. The top ten clones comprise roughly 2% of the sample.

Broader findings and caveats from the paper: Correlated functional status among segregating V segments might be attributable to linkage disequilibrium, but an unknown experimental factor could not be ruled out. In the study, around 150 TCR beta chains were listed as associated with cytomegalovirus. In a later genetic analysis, a missense DCLRE1C variant was associated with V-gene and J-gene trimming of TCR beta chains, and the association was replicated in an independent cohort. The 87-base-pair reads could not distinguish some IMGT-functional V segments, including TRBV6-2 and TRBV6-3, so those segments were excluded. The authors suggested that the approach could potentially be generalized to other disease states and immunological phenotypes. The presence/absence analyses assumed that sequencing depth was roughly uniform across donors, and that assumption may not be true. When HLA alleles, especially DR and DQ, strongly co-occurred, attributing TCR associations to individual alleles was difficult. At a false discovery rate of 0.05, a later analysis linked roughly 17,000 TCR beta sequences to specific HLA alleles. Because some donors lacked HLA typing at each locus, the association tests relied only on the typed subset. A further reported finding was that TCR beta sequences accurately predicted the HLA-A and HLA-B alleles for most subjects in the first cohort. In an earlier analysis of about 550 of the donors, most TCR beta V segments were observed in productive rearrangements about 87% or about 30% of the time, broadly matching IMGT annotations. A later analysis found that HLA-associated TCR beta chains were more clonally expanded and had lower generation probabilities than equally common non-associated chains. The classifier was reported to diagnose cytomegalovirus status with high specificity and sensitivity in both the original cohort and the validation cohort. A cluster of highly shared sequence variants was judged likely to be a technical artifact of the sequencing pipeline. The cohort was sequenced for TCR beta chains only, and without alpha or paired-chain data the features that could be detected were limited. Some 16 rarely observed V segments, including chromosome 9 orphons, were excluded from the earlier analysis of 550 to 700 of the donors because counts were too low. In a later analysis, the rate of TCR association differed among HLA loci, with DRB1 alleles having the most associated TCRs and HLA-C alleles having the fewest. A few of the identified cytomegalovirus-associated TCR beta chains were confirmed in vitro to be specific for cytomegalovirus antigens. Several of the top co-occurrence clusters appeared to be linked to parvovirus B19, influenza, CMV and Epstein-Barr virus, according to a later analysis. Immune exposure information for the cohort was limited to CMV serostatus. A later genetic analysis reported fewer N-insertions in productive TCRs among donors in an Asian-associated ancestry cluster than the roughly 700-donor mean. Most TCR sequences were seen in very few donors, while some public TCRs were found in many individuals. In a later analysis, most CMV-associated TCR beta chains were found to appear HLA-restricted, with HLA associations seemingly driven largely by CMV exposure.

A note on this clone: The antigen this receptor binds is unknown. No base qualities exist here, and no much larger clone lies one base off it.

CDR1 and CDR2 are read off the germline V gene as MNHNS and SASEGT. The CDR3 contains 15 residues, cysteine and phenylalanine counted. The kept DNA is CDR3 alone, 45 bases in frame from the first base. This TCR derives from a woman younger than 30 in good health and CMV-seropositive. Recombination connected TRBV6-1 to TRBJ2-5, and perhaps TRBD2 as D gene, on 6 matching bases. With the DNA end fitting TRBJ2-7 better, the J assignment may be wrong. The material sequenced was PBMCs. CDR3 protein: CASSDGPGLTYEQYF. The bases are TGTGCCAGCAGTGACGGACCGGGACTCACCTACGAGCAGTACTTC.